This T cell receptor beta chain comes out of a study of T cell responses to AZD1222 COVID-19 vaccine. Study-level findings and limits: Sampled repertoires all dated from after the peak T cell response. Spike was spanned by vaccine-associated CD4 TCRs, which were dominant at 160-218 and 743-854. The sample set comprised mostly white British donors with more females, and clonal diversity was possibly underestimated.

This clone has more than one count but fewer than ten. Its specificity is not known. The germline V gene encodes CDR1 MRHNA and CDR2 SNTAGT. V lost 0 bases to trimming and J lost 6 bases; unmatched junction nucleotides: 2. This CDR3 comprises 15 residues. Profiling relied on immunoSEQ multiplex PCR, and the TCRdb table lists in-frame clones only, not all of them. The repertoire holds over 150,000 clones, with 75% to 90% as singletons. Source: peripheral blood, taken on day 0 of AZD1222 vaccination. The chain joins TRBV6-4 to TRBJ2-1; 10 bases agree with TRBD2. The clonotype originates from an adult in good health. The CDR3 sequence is CASSDSAGGSNEQFF. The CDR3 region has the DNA TGTGCCAGCAGTGACTCAGCGGGAGGGAGCAATGAGCAGTTCTTC.